These 18 T cell receptor beta chains were all obtained from the same sample, sequenced in a study of blood T cell repertoires in COVID-19. This table comes from immunoSEQ multiplex PCR, and its TCRdb copy is limited to in-frame clones, with some not included. Altogether over 200,000 clones are present, roughly 91% being singletons, with the ten largest covering approximately 9%. The sequencing input was PBMCs or T cells enriched from blood (not recorded which). The source is a middle-aged man who had recovered from COVID-19.

V and J are TRBV6-5 and TRBJ1-1, with 9 positions matching TRBD1. CDR1 MNHEY and CDR2 SVGAGI come from the germline V gene. J was trimmed by 11 bases and V by 6 bases; bases with no gene match: 13. The CDR3 extends over 14 amino acids. CDR3: CASSLPDRGFKAFF. CDR3 bases: TGTGCCAGCAGCCTCCCGGACAGGGGCTTTAAGGCTTTCTTT.

V gene TRBV3-1 (or the pseudogene TRBV3-2) combines with J gene TRBJ2-5; 15 bases are shared with TRBD2. This CDR3 region has 24 residues. Germline V lookup: CDR1 LGHDT, CDR2 YNNKEL (reference sequence). V gave up 2 bases and J gave up 5 bases; unmatched junction bases: 27. The CDR3 region has the DNA TGTGCCAGCAGCCAACGCCGTCTCAGAAGTTCTGACCCGGGACTAGCGGGGGGTAGCGAGACCCAGTACTTC. This encodes CASSQRRLRSSDPGLAGGSETQYF.

The V and J genes are TRBV19 and TRBJ2-1; 7 bases line up with TRBD2. Per the germline V gene, CDR1 is LNHDA and CDR2 is SQIVND (reference sequence). The CDR3 has 15 residues. The trim removed 3 bases at V and 7 bases at J, leaving 9 bases unmatched. CDR3 residues: CASSIPRREWNEQFF. The CDR3 nucleotides are TGTGCCAGTAGTATCCCAAGGCGGGAGTGGAATGAGCAGTTCTTC.

This chain connects TRBV19 to TRBJ1-3; 9 bases agree with TRBD1. This CDR3 comprises 15 residues. The germline V gene has CDR1 LNHDA and CDR2 SQIVND (reference sequence). Trimming at V came to 5 bases and at J to 4 bases, leaving 6 bases not matched to a gene. CDR3 coding DNA: TGTGCCAGTAGTCTAACAGGGGGCGGCGGAAACACCATATATTTT. Translation gives CASSLTGGGGNTIYF.

The rearrangement joins TRBV6-5 to TRBJ1-1; D gene uncertain. Trimming removed 0 bases from V and 4 bases from J, with 15 bases in between. The germline V gene encodes CDR1 MNHEY and CDR2 SVGAGI. The CDR3 is 16 amino acids. This chain's CDR3 is CASSYSNRPRSTEAFF. In DNA, the CDR3 is TGTGCCAGCAGTTACTCTAACCGCCCCAGGTCCACTGAAGCTTTCTTT.

DNA for the CDR3: TGTGCCACCAGTGGAGGGTCTGGAAACACCATATATTTT. Translating it yields CATSGGSGNTIYF. The V gene is TRBV24-1, the J gene TRBJ1-3; D call uncertain. The V end was cut by 5 bases, the J end by 1 base, with 5 bases between. The CDR3 loop spans 13 amino acids. The germline CDR1 and CDR2 sequences are KGHDR and SFDVKD.

The V call is TRBV7-3, the J call TRBJ2-7; 9 nucleotides agree with TRBD2. The CDR3 is 18 residues long. The ends lost 2 bases at V and 5 bases at J; junction bases unmatched: 16. Looked up from germline, CDR1 is SGHTA and CDR2 is FQGTGA. The CDR3 DNA follows: TGTGCCAGCAGCTTAGATCGGACGATAGCGGGGGTTCGGAACGAGCAGTACTTC. Protein: CASSLDRTIAGVRNEQYF.

The chain joins TRBV4-3 to TRBJ1-2; TRBD1 is a possible D gene (5 bases). The CDR3 runs to 18 residues. Trimming pared 1 base from V and 6 bases from J, leaving 24 bases between. From germline, CDR1 is LGHNA and CDR2 YSLEER. DNA of the CDR3: TGCGCCAGCAGCCAAGCTCCCGCCTGGACCCAAAGGGGAAATGGCTACACCTTC. Translated: CASSQAPAWTQRGNGYTF.

This clone appeared a single time. V gene TRBV27 combines with J gene TRBJ2-7; D may be TRBD2 (6 bases). The CDR3 covers 15 residues. CDR1 and CDR2 (germline): MNHEY, SMNVEV (reference sequence). Trimming left V 5 bases short and J 0 bases short, with 14 bases between. The DNA for the CDR3 is TGTGCCAGCAGTGGCGGGACTGGGAGCTCCTACGAGCAGTACTTC. Residues: CASSGGTGSSYEQYF.

The CDR3 DNA reads TGCGCCAGCAGTCAATCTAGAACAGGGGGCGGATCAGGCTACACCTTC. As protein: CASSQSRTGGGSGYTF. The chain is built from TRBV23-1 and TRBJ1-2; 9 bases line up with TRBD1. TRBV23-1 is flagged as an ORF with uncertain function. Trimming took 0 bases from V and 8 from J; bases not matched to a gene: 10. The CDR3 runs to 16 residues.

V gene TRBV6-5 combines with J gene TRBJ1-1; TRBD1 aligns across 9 bases. The junction had 6 bases not matched to a gene; V was cut back by 6 bases and J by 7 bases. The CDR3 is 13 residues long. Germline CDR1 and CDR2: MNHEY and SVGAGI. CDR3 residues: CASRRDRDGEAFF. The CDR3 nucleotides are TGTGCCAGCAGGAGGGACAGGGACGGTGAAGCTTTCTTT.

The chain couples TRBV11-2 to TRBJ2-3, with D possibly TRBD1 on 5 matching bases. The CDR3 runs 13 residues. V lost 0 bases and J 7 bases, leaving 8 bases between the germline ends. Germline CDR1 is SGHAT and CDR2 is FQNNGV. DNA of the CDR3: TGTGCCAGCAGCTTAGACAGGGAAAATACGCAGTATTTT. Residues: CASSLDRENTQYF.

This rearrangement joins TRBV5-1 to TRBJ2-3; 7 positions agree with TRBD2. This CDR3 contains 18 residues. CDR1 SGHRS and CDR2 YFSETQ come from the germline V gene. Trimming cost V 0 bases and J 0 bases; bases outside gene matches: 10. Written as DNA, the CDR3 is TGCGCCAGCAGCTTGGCCGGCTTGGGAGGGTCTAGCACAGATACGCAGTATTTT. Encoded protein: CASSLAGLGGSSTDTQYF.

The rearrangement uses TRBV27 and TRBJ1-1; 7 bases align to TRBD1. The germline V gene encodes CDR1 MNHEY and CDR2 SMNVEV (reference sequence). V was clipped by 8 bases and J by 2 bases; unmatched bases: 2. This CDR3 is 12 amino acids long. CDR3 protein: CASRGGNTEAFF. The CDR3 DNA reads TGTGCCAGCCGAGGGGGCAACACTGAAGCTTTCTTT.

This chain links TRBV11-2 with TRBJ2-3, with 8 nucleotides matching TRBD1. The CDR3 loop spans 14 amino acids. V shed 6 bases and J 2 bases; nucleotides not matched to a gene: 4. Germline V gene data show CDR1 as SGHAT and CDR2 as FQNNGV. The CDR3 region is CASSRQGFTDTQYF. CDR3 nucleotide sequence: TGTGCCAGCAGTCGACAGGGGTTCACAGATACGCAGTATTTT.

This rearrangement joins TRBV4-3 to TRBJ2-7; 11 bases map to TRBD1. The CDR3 has 15 residues. The germline CDR1 and CDR2 sequences are LGHNA and YSLEER. The ends lost 3 bases at V and 6 bases at J; junction bases unmatched: 7. CDR3 loop: CASSQDRTGGTEQYF. CDR3 in DNA: TGCGCCAGCAGCCAGGATAGGACAGGGGGCACCGAGCAGTACTTC.

The rearrangement uses TRBV7-2 and TRBJ2-1, with D unresolved. Germline assignment: CDR1 SGHTA and CDR2 FQGNSA. The CDR3 length is 13 residues. The V and J ends lost 6 bases and 4 bases respectively, with 10 bases between them. The CDR3 protein is CASRIQEYNEQFF. CDR3 DNA sequence: TGTGCCAGCAGGATTCAAGAGTACAATGAGCAGTTCTTC.

V and J are TRBV18 and TRBJ1-1; TRBD1 matches at 10 bases. This CDR3 is 16 amino acids long. Germline CDR1 and CDR2: KGHSH and LQKENI. V gave up 3 bases and J gave up 6 bases; unmatched junction bases: 10. The CDR3 DNA is TGTGCCAGCTCACCCCAGACAGGGGGCGCTTTGGCTGAAGCTTTCTTT. Its translation is CASSPQTGGALAEAFF.